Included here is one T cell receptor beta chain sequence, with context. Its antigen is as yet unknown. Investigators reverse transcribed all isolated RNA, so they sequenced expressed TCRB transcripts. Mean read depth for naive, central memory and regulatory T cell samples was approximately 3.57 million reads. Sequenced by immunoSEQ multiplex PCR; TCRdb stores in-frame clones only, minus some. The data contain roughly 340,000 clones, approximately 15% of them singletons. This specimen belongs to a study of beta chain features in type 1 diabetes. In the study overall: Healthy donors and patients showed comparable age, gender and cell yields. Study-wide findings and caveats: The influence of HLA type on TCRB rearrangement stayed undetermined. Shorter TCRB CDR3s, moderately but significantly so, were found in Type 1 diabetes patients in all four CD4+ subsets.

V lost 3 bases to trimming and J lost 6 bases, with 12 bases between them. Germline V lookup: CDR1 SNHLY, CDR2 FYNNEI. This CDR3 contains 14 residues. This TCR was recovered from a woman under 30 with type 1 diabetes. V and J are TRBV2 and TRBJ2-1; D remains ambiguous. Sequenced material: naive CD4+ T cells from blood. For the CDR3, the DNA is TGTGCCAGCAGTGATTCGAGGAATCCCAATGAGCAGTTCTTC. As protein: CASSDSRNPNEQFF.